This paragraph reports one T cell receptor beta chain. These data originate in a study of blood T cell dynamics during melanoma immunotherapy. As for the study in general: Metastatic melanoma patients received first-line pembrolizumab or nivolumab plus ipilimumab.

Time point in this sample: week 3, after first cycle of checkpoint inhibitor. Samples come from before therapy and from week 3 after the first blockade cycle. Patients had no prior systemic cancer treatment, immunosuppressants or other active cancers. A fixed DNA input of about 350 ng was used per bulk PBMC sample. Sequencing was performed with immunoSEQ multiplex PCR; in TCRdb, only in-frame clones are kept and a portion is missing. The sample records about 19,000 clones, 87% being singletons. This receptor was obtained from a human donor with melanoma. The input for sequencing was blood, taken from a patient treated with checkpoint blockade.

CDR3 amino acids: CAWKRTSGYEQYF. Here the CDR3 DNA reads TGTGCCTGGAAAAGGACTAGCGGCTACGAGCAGTACTTC. The chain carries TRBV30 and TRBJ2-5, with TRBD2 identical over 10 bases. The assigned J gene may be wrong: the sequence end matches TRBJ2-7 better. Germline V CDR1 and CDR2: GTSNPN, SVGIG (reference sequence). The CDR3 extends over 13 amino acids.